The 13 T cell receptor beta chains listed next were all sequenced from one sample in a study of blood T cell repertoires in COVID-19 (TCRdb year 2020). The library was produced with the immunoSEQ multiplex PCR assay. Drawn from immuneACCESS, this table holds only the in-frame rearrangements with V and J called that TCRdb kept. Clones are partly lost; checked studies trace under half to an unresolved V gene and leave the rest unexplained. This sample holds under 300,000 clones; 81% were observed only once. Jointly, the top ten make up just under 3% of the sample. The sequenced material came from peripheral blood. The receptors derive from a woman in her sixties with active or convalescent COVID-19.

This clone was counted a single time. This rearrangement joins TRBV19 to TRBJ1-2; TRBD1 matches at 10 bases. The V gene end was trimmed by 6 bases and the J gene end by 4 bases; junction bases not matched to a gene: 2. The germline CDR1 and CDR2 sequences are LNHDA and SQIVND (reference sequence). This CDR3 region has 13 residues. In DNA form, the CDR3 reads TGTGCCAGTAGGGGGACAGGGGCCTATGGCTACACCTTC. Translation: CASRGTGAYGYTF.

The rearrangement uses TRBV3-1 (or the pseudogene TRBV3-2) and TRBJ1-5; TRBD1 might be the D (5 bases). Germline CDR1 reads LGHDT; CDR2 reads YNNKEL (reference sequence). This CDR3 comprises 14 residues. Trimming took off 3 bases at V and 6 bases at J, with 12 bases between the two ends. CDR3 amino acids: CASSQAGPGQPQHF. The CDR3 nucleotides are TGTGCCAGCAGCCAGGCAGGGCCTGGTCAGCCCCAGCATTTT.

This chain uses TRBV10-2 with TRBJ1-2; a weak D match, TRBD1 (5 bases). Germline-derived CDR1 and CDR2 are WSHSY and SAAADI. The V and J ends lost 0 bases and 8 bases respectively, with 10 bases between them. CDR3 length equals 13 residues. CDR3 sequence reads: CASSESGDLGYTF. CDR3 coding DNA: TGCGCCAGCAGTGAGTCTGGGGACTTAGGCTACACCTTC.

The chain couples TRBV10-2 to TRBJ2-6, with 9 positions matching TRBD1. Germline lookup yields CDR1 WSHSY and CDR2 SAAADI. CDR3 length equals 20 residues. The ends lost 4 bases at V and 1 base at J; junction bases unmatched: 14. The CDR3 coding sequence is TGCGCCAGCAGTGTATCCGGGACAGGGCCCGGAAGTTCTGGGGCCAACGTCCTGACTTTC. It translates to CASSVSGTGPGSSGANVLTF.

In its sample, this clone was seen a few times. V is TRBV5-6 and J is TRBJ2-7; D not resolved. Trimming removed 0 bases at V and 6 bases at J, with 4 bases between. The germline gives CDR1 SGHDT, CDR2 YYEEEE. The CDR3 has 11 residues. CDR3 coding DNA: TGTGCCAGCAGCTTGGGACTCGAGCAGTACTTC. Its translation is CASSLGLEQYF.

This chain connects TRBV5-1 to TRBJ2-5; D call uncertain. CDR1 SGHRS and CDR2 YFSETQ come from the germline V gene. V lost 4 bases and J lost 5, with 6 bases in between. The CDR3 totals 11 residues. This chain's CDR3 is CASSPSETQYF. The CDR3 nucleotides read TGCGCCAGCAGCCCCTCGGAGACCCAGTACTTC.

This clone was counted between two and nine times. CDR3 in amino acids: CASSPKGGHNEQFF. The DNA of the CDR3 is TGTGCCAGCAGTCCCAAGGGCGGGCACAATGAGCAGTTCTTC. This sequence joins TRBV11-3 and TRBJ2-1; D possibly corresponds to TRBD2 (5 bases). The V end lost 6 bases, the J end lost 5 bases, and 14 bases lay between the germline ends. The CDR3 extends over 14 amino acids. Germline CDR1 and CDR2: SGHNT and YENEEA.

This chain uses TRBV19 with TRBJ2-2; possible D gene TRBD2, 7 bases. Per germline, CDR1 LNHDA and CDR2 SQIVND (reference sequence). Trimming shortened V by 6 bases and J by 4 bases, and 21 bases separated the two germline ends. This CDR3 is 17 amino acids long. The CDR3 reads CASSPGRGRSGTGELFF. The CDR3 DNA reads as TGTGCCAGTAGCCCGGGGAGGGGGAGGTCGGGCACCGGGGAGCTGTTTTTT.

The chain is built from TRBV9 and TRBJ1-1; D gene ambiguous. The CDR3 covers 15 residues. Trimming shortened V by 3 bases and J by 4 bases, and 16 bases separated the two germline ends. Germline CDR1 reads SGDLS; CDR2 reads YYNGEE. The CDR3 coding sequence is TGTGCCAGCAGCGCCCATCTTGAGAGCGGCACTGAAGCTTTCTTT. Protein: CASSAHLESGTEAFF.

Only a few counts were recorded for this clone. The CDR3: CASSLARGARDTQYF. CDR3 in DNA: TGTGCCAGCAGCTTAGCGCGGGGGGCGAGAGATACGCAGTATTTT. The chain employs TRBV7-9 and TRBJ2-3; 8 positions agree with TRBD2. The CDR3 loop spans 15 amino acids. Germline trimming cut 0 bases from V and 5 bases from J; bases unmatched to any gene: 4. The germline CDR1 and CDR2 sequences are SEHNR and FQNEAQ (reference sequence).

This clone has only a few counts. The rearrangement joins TRBV28 to TRBJ2-3, with 8 bases lining up with TRBD1. Germline V gives CDR1 MDHEN, CDR2 SYDVKM. This CDR3 contains 15 residues. V lost 2 bases and J lost 3; bases outside the gene matches: 4. The chain's CDR3 is CASSLIGQGTDTQYF. The CDR3 bases are TGTGCCAGCAGTTTAATTGGACAGGGAACAGATACGCAGTATTTT.

The chain carries TRBV5-1 and TRBJ2-7, with TRBD1 identical over 10 bases. V dropped 0 bases and J dropped 7; count of bases not matched to a gene: 13. CDR3 size: 17 residues. CDR1 is SGHRS, CDR2 YFSETQ, per germline. CDR3 nucleotide sequence: TGCGCCAGCAGCTTGGTCCCTCCCGGGACAGGGGAAGGGGAGCAGTACTTC. Translated: CASSLVPPGTGEGEQYF.

The rearrangement links TRBV18 to TRBJ2-2, with 11 bases identical to TRBD2. From germline, CDR1 is KGHSH and CDR2 LQKENI. V lost 6 bases, J lost 4 bases, and 7 bases stayed unmatched. The CDR3 totals 16 residues. CDR3 residues: CASSQGLAVVTGELFF. The DNA for the CDR3 is TGTGCCAGCTCTCAGGGACTAGCGGTCGTCACCGGGGAGCTGTTTTTT.